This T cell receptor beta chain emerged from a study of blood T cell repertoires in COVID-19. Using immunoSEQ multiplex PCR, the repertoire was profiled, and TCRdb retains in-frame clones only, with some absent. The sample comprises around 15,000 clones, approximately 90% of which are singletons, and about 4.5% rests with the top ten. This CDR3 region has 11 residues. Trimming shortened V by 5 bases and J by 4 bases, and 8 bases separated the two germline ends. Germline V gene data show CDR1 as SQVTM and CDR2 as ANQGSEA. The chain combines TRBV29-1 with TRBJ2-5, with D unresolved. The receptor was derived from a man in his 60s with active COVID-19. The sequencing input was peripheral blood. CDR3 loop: CSVPARETQYF. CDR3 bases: TGCAGCGTTCCCGCCAGAGAGACCCAGTACTTC.